The present entry profiles one T cell receptor beta chain with its context. What it recognizes is unknown. This specimen belongs to a study of cytomegalovirus exposure and HLA in healthy donors. Study-wide points: The productive fraction for most TCR beta V segments was about 87% or about 30% in an earlier analysis. TCR beta chain V- and J-gene trimming was linked, in a later analysis, to a missense variant in DCLRE1C.

The CDR3 loop spans 16 amino acids. V was pared by 0 bases and J by 3 bases, with 14 bases between. The germline CDR1 and CDR2 sequences are SGHRS and YFSETQ. Amplification used 60 Vbeta primers and 13 Jbeta primers. Measured with immunoSEQ multiplex PCR; TCRdb has only the in-frame clones, and not every one. The data contain 65,000 to 90,000 clones, 70% to 85% of them singletons. This receptor was obtained from a man aged 30 to 39 in good health and CMV-seronegative. J is TRBJ2-3 and V is TRBV5-1; D may be TRBD2 (6 bases). Source material: PBMCs. CDR3 sequence (DNA): TGCGCCAGCAGCTTGGGGACGGGAGTCGGAACAGATACGCAGTATTTT. Its translation: CASSLGTGVGTDTQYF.